Sequencing of this T cell receptor (beta chain) was carried out in a study of identical twins (dated by TCRdb to the mid-2010s). Some background on the complete study: To test whether fetal clonotypes persist, this study deep-sequenced TCR alpha and beta repertoires from monozygotic twins, from unrelated adults of various ages, and from cord blood. To rule out contamination, replicate twin experiments were performed at different times with different library preparation protocols.

Every donor in the study was a healthy Caucasian. Three pairs of female monozygotic twins, all aged 18 to 29 years, were included in the twin cohort. Positive isolation kits from Invitrogen were used to isolate the CD4+ and CD8+ T cell populations. Overall study results and their limits: Invariant T cells such as MAIT and iNKT could partly confound zero-insertion analyses, although diverse VJ usage argued against such confounding for most clonotypes. Compared with coincidental sharing between unrelated individuals, out-of-frame TCR alpha sequences shared between twins had an excess of sequences with low generation probability. The excess sharing between twins in beta out-of-frame sequences was weaker because fewer shared sequences reduced the signal-to-noise ratio. In monozygotic twins, out-of-frame TCR alpha sharing was systematically underestimated by recombination models, although the models agreed with sharing between unrelated individuals. Abundant cord blood beta clonotypes had fewer insertions, young adult naive repertoires showed a similar but weaker trend, and memory repertoires showed no such trend. Because the same donors could not be followed over many years, the conclusions relied on cross-sectional statistical analysis.

About this clonotype itself: It lacks a known antigen. Base quality data are lacking; no much larger clone is found one base away.

Receptor libraries were prepared by 5' RACE. Sequenced on an Illumina HiSeq 2000. Template switching introduced a universal primer binding site; the final cDNA contained a unique molecular identifier, enabling accurate counting of TCR cDNA molecules. Specific primers in the conserved constant-segment region were used to synthesize first-strand cDNA for the TCR alpha and beta chains. To control for contamination, every cDNA library was double barcoded, receiving both a SMART-Mk sample barcode and Illumina barcodes. TruSeq adapter sequences and Illumina sample barcodes were added in two successive PCR steps. TCR alpha and beta cDNA libraries were sequenced on the Illumina HiSeq platform with custom primers. The authors' pipeline ran thus. Unique molecular identifiers were extracted from raw reads with MiGEC, and CDR3 positions were determined with MiXCR. Recombination models were inferred per individual with the repgenHMM and IGoR tools using an EM algorithm. The analysis of shared clonotypes was done with the tcR package in R, with sharing normalized by the product of cloneset sizes. To study raw recombination free of thymic and clonal selection effects, out-of-frame nonproductive sequences were analyzed. TCRdb applied fastp at Q25 and MiXCR to the public reads, then kept only in-frame beta chains. Rows are combined by CDR3 protein, so each entry shows the most common genes and DNA. TCRdb assigned the V and J calls; the authors' analysis was not used. This sample lists hundreds of thousands of distinct CDR3 sequences; roughly 24% were detected once. About 2.7% of the sample rests with the top ten.

Via the germline V gene (reference sequence), CDR1 is SEHNR and CDR2 FQNEAQ. Its CDR3 holds 15 amino acids, cysteine through phenylalanine. Just the 45-base CDR3 DNA is kept, in frame starting at base 1. V sheds 10 bases and J sheds 4 bases, leaving 22 bases between their ends. These data also featured in a second study, about T cells expressing NK-cell markers. That second report states: Three sorted T-cell subsets (CD3+CD56+NKG2C+, CD3+CD56+NKG2C- and CD3+CD56-NKG2C+) from under ten donors had their TCR beta-chain repertoires profiled. Of the eight sequenced donors, seven were found to be HCMV-seropositive and one was found to be HCMV-seronegative. To restrict sorting to alphabetaTCR-expressing T cells, an anti-gammadeltaTCR antibody was added in several experiments. In over 5 donors, the dominant CD3+CD56+NKG2C+ clonotypes were among the top 10 CD8+ clonotypes and accounted for about 1.0-7.5% of CD8+ T cells. Those dominant clonotypes were again the most abundant among CD3+CD56-NKG2C+ cells in four donors, at roughly 25-60.1%. Whether the expanded NKG2C-expressing T cell clones were specific for HCMV antigens remained unclear. Randomly selected healthy volunteers, three men and five women, were used as the eight sequenced donors. A commercial ELISA kit detecting HCMV-specific IgG in serum was used to determine HCMV serostatus. MIGEC was used to demultiplex reads and group reads by UMI, and MiTCR was used to assemble and quantify clonotypes. Only TCR cDNA sequences supported by at least two reads were kept to exclude erroneous sequences. The tcR package was used for downstream repertoire analysis, and clonotypes were matched across fractions by CDR3 nucleotide sequence plus V segment. Antigen specificity was annotated against VDJdb with VDJmatch, allowing one amino acid substitution in CDR3.

The specimen was CD4+ T cells sorted from blood. The chain is made from TRBV7-9 and TRBJ2-5; the D region possibly corresponds to TRBD1 (6 bases align). The sequence came from a woman younger than 35 in good health. The sequenced DNA is TGTGCCATCCTGCCCACGACTGGGGGCGGAGAGACCCAGTACTTC. It translates to CAILPTTGGGETQYF.